The 8 T cell receptor beta chains listed next were all sequenced from one sample in a study of Ad26.COV2.S vaccination and SARS-CoV-2 variants. Treatment here: around 19 received Ad26.COV2.S at low or high dose, single or two shots; about 5 received placebo; per-sample allocation not given. Material that was analyzed had been drawn on day 63 after the first vaccine or placebo injection. Libraries were prepared by immunoSEQ multiplex PCR; TCRdb keeps only in-frame clonotypes and omits some of them. The table has hundreds of thousands of clones, about 87% seen once. This material consisted of peripheral blood, taken in a trial of Ad26.COV2.S vaccine versus placebo. These receptors were taken from a person between 18 and 65 years old who received the Ad26.COV2.S COVID-19 vaccine or a placebo.

The chain recombines TRBV11-3 with TRBJ2-3; 9 bases match TRBD2. The CDR3 extends over 18 amino acids. With V trimmed by 6 bases and J by 7 bases, 20 bases remained unmatched. Germline CDR1 reads SGHNT; CDR2 reads YENEEA. CDR3 region: CASSYRVAGGPRWHTQYF. Here the CDR3 DNA reads TGTGCCAGCAGTTATCGGGTCGCGGGAGGGCCGCGATGGCATACGCAGTATTTT.

The chain joins TRBV6-2 or TRBV6-3 to TRBJ2-2; 7 nucleotides line up with TRBD1. The V gene end was trimmed by 6 bases and the J gene end by 7 bases; junction bases not matched to a gene: 5. The germline CDR1 and CDR2 sequences are MNHEY and SVGEGT. The CDR3 length is 13 residues. CDR3: CASRYRGDGELFF. The CDR3 DNA reads TGTGCCAGCAGGTACAGGGGAGACGGGGAGCTGTTTTTT.

This chain joins TRBV9 and TRBJ1-2, with D possibly TRBD1 on 6 matching bases. Trimming took 3 bases from V and 5 from J, leaving 17 bases between them. Germline CDR1 is SGDLS and CDR2 is YYNGEE. There are 15 residues in the CDR3. CDR3: CASSATGSSSYGYTF. For the CDR3, the DNA is TGTGCCAGCAGCGCGACAGGCTCTTCCTCGTATGGCTACACCTTC. Based on the CDR3 plus reference TRBV9 and TRBJ1-2, the full variable domain is DSGVTQTPKHLITATGQRVTLRCSPRSGDLSVYWYQQSLDQGLQFLIQYYNGEERAKGNILERFSAQQFPDLHSELNLSSLELGDSALYFCASSATGSSSYGYTFGSGTRLTVV.

The chain is built from TRBV6-5 and TRBJ2-1; D could derive from TRBD1 or TRBD2 (5 bases each). The V gene's germline CDR1 is MNHEY and CDR2 SVGAGI. Deletions cut 6 bases from V and 7 bases from J, with 19 bases between. CDR3 length equals 15 residues. Written as DNA, the CDR3 is TGTGCCAGCAGGCGAGAGGGACGTGATAGGAATGAGCAGTTCTTC. Translating gives CASRREGRDRNEQFF.

J is TRBJ1-5 and V is TRBV5-1, with D possibly being TRBD1 (5 bases). Trimming removed 4 bases from V and 0 bases from J, with 14 bases in between. The CDR3 totals 16 residues. The germline V gene encodes CDR1 SGHRS and CDR2 YFSETQ. DNA of the CDR3: TGCGCCAGCAGCCCAACCGGGACCTTTAGCAATCAGCCCCAGCATTTT. This codes for CASSPTGTFSNQPQHF.

This rearrangement joins TRBV6-2 or TRBV6-3 to TRBJ1-5; tentative D call: TRBD1 (6 bases). This CDR3 comprises 15 residues. V lost 0 bases and J 6 bases, leaving 12 bases between the germline ends. Germline CDR1 reads MNHEY; CDR2 reads SVGEGT. CDR3 in DNA: TGTGCCAGCAGTTACTCACAGGGTTTAGGTCAGCCCCAGCATTTT. Its protein product is CASSYSQGLGQPQHF.

This chain links TRBV18 with TRBJ1-5; 9 nucleotides match TRBD1. The CDR3 has 15 amino acids. The germline V gene has CDR1 KGHSH and CDR2 LQKENI. V shed 3 bases and J 6 bases; nucleotides not matched to a gene: 6. The CDR3 protein is CASSPSGTGSQPQHF. CDR3 DNA sequence: TGTGCCAGCTCACCCTCCGGGACAGGGAGTCAGCCCCAGCATTTT.

This sequence joins TRBV2 and TRBJ2-5, with 10 bases identical to TRBD1. CDR3 length: 14 amino acids. The V and J ends lost 7 bases and 4 bases, in that order; junction bases with no gene match: 6. Per germline, CDR1 SNHLY and CDR2 FYNNEI. The CDR3 here is CASNRQGARETQYF. In DNA, the CDR3 is TGTGCCAGCAATCGACAGGGGGCGAGAGAGACCCAGTACTTC.